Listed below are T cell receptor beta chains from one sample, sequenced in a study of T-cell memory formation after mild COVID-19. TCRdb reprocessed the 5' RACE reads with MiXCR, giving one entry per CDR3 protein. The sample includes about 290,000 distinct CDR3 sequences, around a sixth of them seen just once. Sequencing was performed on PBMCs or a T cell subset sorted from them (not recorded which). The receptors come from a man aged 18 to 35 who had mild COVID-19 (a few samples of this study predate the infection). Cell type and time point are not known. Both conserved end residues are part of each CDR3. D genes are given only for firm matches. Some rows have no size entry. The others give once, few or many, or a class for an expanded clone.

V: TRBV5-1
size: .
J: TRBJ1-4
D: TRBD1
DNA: TGCGCCAGCAGCCACGGGACAGAGAATGAAAAACTGTTTTTT
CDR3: CASSHGTENEKLFF

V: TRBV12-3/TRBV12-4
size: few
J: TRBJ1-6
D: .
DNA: TGTGCCAGCAGTTTAGGATCAGGGAAGGATTCACCCCTCCACTTT
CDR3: CASSLGSGKDSPLHF

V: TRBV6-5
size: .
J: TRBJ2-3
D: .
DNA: TGTGCCGCGGCTGTTCGCCTCGGCACAGATACGCAGTATTTT
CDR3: CAAAVRLGTDTQYF

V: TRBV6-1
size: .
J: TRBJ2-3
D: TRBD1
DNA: TGTGCCAGCAGACTAGGGGGCACTGGCACAGATACGCAGTATTTT
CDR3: CASRLGGTGTDTQYF

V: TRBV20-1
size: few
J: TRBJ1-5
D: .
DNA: TGCAGTGCTAGAGTGATCGCCGGAAGCAATCAGCCCCAGCATTTT
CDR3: CSARVIAGSNQPQHF

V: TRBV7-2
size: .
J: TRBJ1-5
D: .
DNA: TGTGCCAGCAGCCCTCAAGGGGAGGGGCAGGCCCAGCATTTT
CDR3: CASSPQGEGQAQHF

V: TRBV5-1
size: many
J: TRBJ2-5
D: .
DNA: TGCGCCAGCAGCAGCCCCTCAGGGGAAGAGACCCAGTACTTC
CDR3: CASSSPSGEETQYF

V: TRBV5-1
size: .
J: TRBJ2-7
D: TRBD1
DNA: TGCGCCAGCAGCTTGGGGCAGGGGGCCGCCGAGCAGTACTTC
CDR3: CASSLGQGAAEQYF

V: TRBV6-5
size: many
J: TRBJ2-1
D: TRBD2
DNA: TGTGCCAGCAGTCGGACTAGAAGATACAATGAGCAGTTCTTC
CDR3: CASSRTRRYNEQFF

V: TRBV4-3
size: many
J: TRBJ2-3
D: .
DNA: TGCGCCAGCAGCCAGAGGGCAAGTGATACGCAGTATTTT
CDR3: CASSQRASDTQYF